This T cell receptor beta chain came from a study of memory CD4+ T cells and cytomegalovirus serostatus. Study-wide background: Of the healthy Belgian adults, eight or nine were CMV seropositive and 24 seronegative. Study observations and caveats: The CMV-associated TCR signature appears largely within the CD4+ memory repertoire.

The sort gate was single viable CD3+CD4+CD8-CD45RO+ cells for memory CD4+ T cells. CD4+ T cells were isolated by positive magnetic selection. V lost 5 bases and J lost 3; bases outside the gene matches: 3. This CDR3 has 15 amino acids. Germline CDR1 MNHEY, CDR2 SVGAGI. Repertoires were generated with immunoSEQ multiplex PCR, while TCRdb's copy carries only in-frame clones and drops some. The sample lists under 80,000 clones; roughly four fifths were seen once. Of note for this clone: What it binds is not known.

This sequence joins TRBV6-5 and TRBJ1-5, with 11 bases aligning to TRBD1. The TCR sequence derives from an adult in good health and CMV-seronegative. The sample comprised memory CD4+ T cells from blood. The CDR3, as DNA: TGTGCCAGCAGTGGGACAGGGGGTGCCAATCAGCCCCAGCATTTT. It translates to CASSGTGGANQPQHF.